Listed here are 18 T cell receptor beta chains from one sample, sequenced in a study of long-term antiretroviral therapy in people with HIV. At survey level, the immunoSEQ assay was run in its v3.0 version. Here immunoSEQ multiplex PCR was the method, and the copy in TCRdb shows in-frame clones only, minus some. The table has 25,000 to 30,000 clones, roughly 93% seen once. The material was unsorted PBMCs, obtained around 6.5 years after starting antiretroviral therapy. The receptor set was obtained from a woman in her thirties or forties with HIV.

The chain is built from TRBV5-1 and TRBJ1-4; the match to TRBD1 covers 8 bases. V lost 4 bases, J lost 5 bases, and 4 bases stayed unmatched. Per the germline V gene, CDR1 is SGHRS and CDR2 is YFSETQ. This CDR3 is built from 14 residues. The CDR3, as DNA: TGCGCCAGCAGCCCGGGACAGGCCAATGAAAAACTGTTTTTT. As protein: CASSPGQANEKLFF.

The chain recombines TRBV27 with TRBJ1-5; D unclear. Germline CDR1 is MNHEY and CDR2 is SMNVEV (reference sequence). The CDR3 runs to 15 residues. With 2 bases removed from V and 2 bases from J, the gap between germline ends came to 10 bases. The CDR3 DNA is TGTGCCAGCAGTTTACCTGGCCCTGGCAATCAGCCCCAGCATTTT. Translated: CASSLPGPGNQPQHF.

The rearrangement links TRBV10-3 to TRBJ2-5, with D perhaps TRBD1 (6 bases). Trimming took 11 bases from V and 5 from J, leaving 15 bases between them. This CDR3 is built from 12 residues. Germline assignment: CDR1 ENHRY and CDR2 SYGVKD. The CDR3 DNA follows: TGTGCCTCCGAGGGGGAAGGGGAGACCCAGTACTTC. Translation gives CASEGEGETQYF.

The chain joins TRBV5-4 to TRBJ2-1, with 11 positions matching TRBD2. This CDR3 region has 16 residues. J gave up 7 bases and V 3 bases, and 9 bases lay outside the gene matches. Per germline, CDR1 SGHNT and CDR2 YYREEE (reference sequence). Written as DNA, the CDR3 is TGTGCCAGCAGCTCCCTTAGCGGGGGGGCCCGGAATGAGCAGTTCTTC. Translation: CASSSLSGGARNEQFF.

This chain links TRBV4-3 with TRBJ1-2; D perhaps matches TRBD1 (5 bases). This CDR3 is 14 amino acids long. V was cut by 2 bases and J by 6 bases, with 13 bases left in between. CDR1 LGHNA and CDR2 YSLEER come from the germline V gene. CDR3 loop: CASSQYQGSNGYTF. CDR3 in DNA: TGCGCCAGCAGCCAATACCAGGGTTCCAATGGCTACACCTTC.

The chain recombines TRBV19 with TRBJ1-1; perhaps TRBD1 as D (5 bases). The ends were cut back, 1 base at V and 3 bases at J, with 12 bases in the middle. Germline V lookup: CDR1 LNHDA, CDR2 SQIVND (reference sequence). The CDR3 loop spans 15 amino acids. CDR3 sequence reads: CASSIGPGGDTEAFF. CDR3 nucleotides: TGTGCCAGTAGTATAGGCCCGGGGGGGGACACTGAAGCTTTCTTT. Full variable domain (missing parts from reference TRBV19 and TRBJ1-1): DGGITQSPKYLFRKEGQNVTLSCEQNLNHDAMYWYRQDPGQGLRLIYYSQIVNDFQKGDIAEGYSVSREKKESFPLTVTSAQKNPTAFYLCASSIGPGGDTEAFFGQGTRLTVV.

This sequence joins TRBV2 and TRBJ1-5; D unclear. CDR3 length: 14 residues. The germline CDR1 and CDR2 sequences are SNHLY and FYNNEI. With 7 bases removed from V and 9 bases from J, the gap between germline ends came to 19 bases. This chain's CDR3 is CASTVRGAGAPQHF. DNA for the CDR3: TGTGCCAGCACTGTCAGAGGCGCCGGCGCGCCCCAGCATTTT.

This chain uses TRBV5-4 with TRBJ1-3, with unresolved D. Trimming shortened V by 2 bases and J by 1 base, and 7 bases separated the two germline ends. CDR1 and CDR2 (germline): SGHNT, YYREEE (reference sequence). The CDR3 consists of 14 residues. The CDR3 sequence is CASSLRPSGNTIYF. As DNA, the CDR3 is TGTGCCAGCAGCTTACGGCCTTCTGGAAACACCATATATTTT.

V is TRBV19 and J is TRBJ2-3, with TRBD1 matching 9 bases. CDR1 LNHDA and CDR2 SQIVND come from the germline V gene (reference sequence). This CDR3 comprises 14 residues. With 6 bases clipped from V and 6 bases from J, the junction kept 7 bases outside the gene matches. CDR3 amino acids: CASRGVDRGDTQYF. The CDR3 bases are TGTGCCAGTAGGGGGGTGGACAGGGGCGATACGCAGTATTTT.

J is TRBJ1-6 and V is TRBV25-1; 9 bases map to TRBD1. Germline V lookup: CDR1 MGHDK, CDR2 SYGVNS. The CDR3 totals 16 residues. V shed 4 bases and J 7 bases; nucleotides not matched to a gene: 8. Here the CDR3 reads CASSGPRQGVNSPLHF. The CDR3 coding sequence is TGTGCCAGCAGTGGACCGAGACAGGGGGTAAATTCACCCCTCCACTTT.

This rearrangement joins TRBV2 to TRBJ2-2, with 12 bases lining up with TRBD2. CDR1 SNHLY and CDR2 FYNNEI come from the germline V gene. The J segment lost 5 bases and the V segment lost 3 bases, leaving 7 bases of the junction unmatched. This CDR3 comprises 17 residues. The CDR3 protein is CASSDVLAGGTTGELFF. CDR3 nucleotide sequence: TGTGCCAGCAGTGACGTGCTAGCGGGGGGGACAACCGGGGAGCTGTTTTTT.

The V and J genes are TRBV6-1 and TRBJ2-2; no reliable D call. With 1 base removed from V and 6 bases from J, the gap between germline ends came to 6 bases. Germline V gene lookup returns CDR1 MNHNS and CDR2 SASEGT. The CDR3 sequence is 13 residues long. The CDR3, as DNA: TGTGCCAGCAGTGAAGTGGGCCCCGGGGAGCTGTTTTTT. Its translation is CASSEVGPGELFF.

CDR3 bases: TGCGCCAGCACGGGCGTGGCTGGGATGGTTAGCACAGATACGCAGTATTTT. Encoded protein: CASTGVAGMVSTDTQYF. V and J are TRBV5-1 and TRBJ2-3, with unresolved D. The CDR3 sequence is 17 residues long. The germline V and J ends were trimmed by 6 bases and 0 bases, with 20 bases remaining between them. Germline values: CDR1 SGHRS, CDR2 YFSETQ.

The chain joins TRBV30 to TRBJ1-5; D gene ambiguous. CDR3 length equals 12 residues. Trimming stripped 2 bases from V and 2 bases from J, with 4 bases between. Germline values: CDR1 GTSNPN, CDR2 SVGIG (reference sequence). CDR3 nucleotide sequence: TGTGCCTGGAGTCGACGCAATCAGCCCCAGCATTTT. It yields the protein CAWSRRNQPQHF.

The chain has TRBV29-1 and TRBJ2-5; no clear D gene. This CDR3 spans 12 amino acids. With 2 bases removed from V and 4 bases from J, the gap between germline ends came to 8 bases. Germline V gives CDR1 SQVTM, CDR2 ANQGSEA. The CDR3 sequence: CSVEREGETQYF. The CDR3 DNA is TGCAGCGTTGAAAGGGAAGGAGAGACCCAGTACTTC.

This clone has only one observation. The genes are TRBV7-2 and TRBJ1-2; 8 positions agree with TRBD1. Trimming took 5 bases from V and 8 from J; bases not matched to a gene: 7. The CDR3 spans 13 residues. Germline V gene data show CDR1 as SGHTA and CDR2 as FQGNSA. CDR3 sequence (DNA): TGTGCCAGCAGCGCCAGGGGGCTGGGAGGCTACACCTTC. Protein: CASSARGLGGYTF.

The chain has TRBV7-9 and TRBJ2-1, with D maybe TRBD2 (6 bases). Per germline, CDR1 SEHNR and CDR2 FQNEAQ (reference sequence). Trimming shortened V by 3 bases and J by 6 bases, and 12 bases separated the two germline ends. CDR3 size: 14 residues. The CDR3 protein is CASSFGGWGNEQFF. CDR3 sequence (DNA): TGTGCCAGCAGCTTCGGGGGTTGGGGCAATGAGCAGTTCTTC.

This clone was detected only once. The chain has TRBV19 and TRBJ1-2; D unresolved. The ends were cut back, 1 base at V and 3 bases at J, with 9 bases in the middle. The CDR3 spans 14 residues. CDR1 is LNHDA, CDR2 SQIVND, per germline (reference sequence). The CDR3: CASSIGREDYGYTF. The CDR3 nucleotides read TGTGCCAGTAGTATAGGCCGGGAGGACTATGGCTACACCTTC.